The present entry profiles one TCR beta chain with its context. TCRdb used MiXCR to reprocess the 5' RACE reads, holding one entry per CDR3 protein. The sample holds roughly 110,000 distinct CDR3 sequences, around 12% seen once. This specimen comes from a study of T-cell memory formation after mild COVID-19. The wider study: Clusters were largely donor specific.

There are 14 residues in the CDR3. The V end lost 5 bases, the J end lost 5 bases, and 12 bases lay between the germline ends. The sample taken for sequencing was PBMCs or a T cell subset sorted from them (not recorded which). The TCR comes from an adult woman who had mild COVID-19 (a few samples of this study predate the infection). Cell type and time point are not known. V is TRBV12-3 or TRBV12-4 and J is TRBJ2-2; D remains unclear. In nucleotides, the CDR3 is TGTGCCAGCAGTACCGACCAAATTACCGGGGAGCTGTTTTTT. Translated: CASSTDQITGELFF.